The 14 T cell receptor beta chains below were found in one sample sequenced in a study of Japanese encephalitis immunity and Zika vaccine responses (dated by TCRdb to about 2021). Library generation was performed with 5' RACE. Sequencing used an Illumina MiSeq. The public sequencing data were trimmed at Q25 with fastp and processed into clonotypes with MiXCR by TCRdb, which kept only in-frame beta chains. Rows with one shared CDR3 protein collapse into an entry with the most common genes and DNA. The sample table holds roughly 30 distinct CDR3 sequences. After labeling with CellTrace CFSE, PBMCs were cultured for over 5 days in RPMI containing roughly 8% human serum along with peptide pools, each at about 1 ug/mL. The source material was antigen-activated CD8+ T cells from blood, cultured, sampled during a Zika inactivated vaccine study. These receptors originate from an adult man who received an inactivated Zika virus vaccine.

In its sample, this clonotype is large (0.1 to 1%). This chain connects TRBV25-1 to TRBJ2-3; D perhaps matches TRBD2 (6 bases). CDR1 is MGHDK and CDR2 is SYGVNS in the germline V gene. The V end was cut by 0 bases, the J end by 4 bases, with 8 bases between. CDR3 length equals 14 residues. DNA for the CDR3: TGTGCCAGCAGTGAATATCGGGAGTCAGATACGCAGTATTTT. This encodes CASSEYRESDTQYF.

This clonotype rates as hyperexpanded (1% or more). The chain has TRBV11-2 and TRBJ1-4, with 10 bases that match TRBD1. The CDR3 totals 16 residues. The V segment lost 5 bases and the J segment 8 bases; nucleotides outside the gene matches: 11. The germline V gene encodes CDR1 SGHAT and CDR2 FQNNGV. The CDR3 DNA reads TGTGCCAGCAGCGCCGTGGGACAGGGGTCAGACGAAAAACTGTTTTTT. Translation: CASSAVGQGSDEKLFF. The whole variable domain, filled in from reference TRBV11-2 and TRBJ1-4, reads EAGVAQSPRYKIIEKRQSVAFWCNPISGHATLYWYQQILGQGPKLLIQFQNNGVVDDSQLPKDRFSAERLKGVDSTLKIQPAKLEDSAVYLCASSAVGQGSDEKLFFGSGTQLSVL.

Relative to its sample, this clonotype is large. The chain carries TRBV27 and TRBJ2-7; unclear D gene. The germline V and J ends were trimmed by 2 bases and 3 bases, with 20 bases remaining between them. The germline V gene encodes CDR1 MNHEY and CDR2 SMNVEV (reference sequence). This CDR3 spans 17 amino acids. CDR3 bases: TGTGCCAGCAGTTTACGAGGCGTATCGGACCTTGGCTACGAGCAGTACTTC. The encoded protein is CASSLRGVSDLGYEQYF.

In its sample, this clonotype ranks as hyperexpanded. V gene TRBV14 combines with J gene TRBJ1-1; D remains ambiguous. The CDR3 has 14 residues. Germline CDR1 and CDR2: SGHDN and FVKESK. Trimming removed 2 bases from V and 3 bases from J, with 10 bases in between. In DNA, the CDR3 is TGTGCCAGCAGCCAATACAAGGAGGACACTGAAGCTTTCTTT. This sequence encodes CASSQYKEDTEAFF. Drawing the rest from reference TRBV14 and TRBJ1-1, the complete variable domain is EAGVTQFPSHSVIEKGQTVTLRCDPISGHDNLYWYRRVMGKEIKFLLHFVKESKQDESGMPNNRFLAERTGGTYSTLKVQPAELEDSGVYFCASSQYKEDTEAFFGQGTRLTVV.

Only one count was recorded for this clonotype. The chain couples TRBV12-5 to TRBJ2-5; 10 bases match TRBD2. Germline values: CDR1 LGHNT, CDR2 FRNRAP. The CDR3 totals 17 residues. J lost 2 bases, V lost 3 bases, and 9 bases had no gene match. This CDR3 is CASGLGIAGGLQETQYF. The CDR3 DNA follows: TGTGCTAGTGGTTTAGGGATAGCGGGGGGCCTACAAGAGACCCAGTACTTC.

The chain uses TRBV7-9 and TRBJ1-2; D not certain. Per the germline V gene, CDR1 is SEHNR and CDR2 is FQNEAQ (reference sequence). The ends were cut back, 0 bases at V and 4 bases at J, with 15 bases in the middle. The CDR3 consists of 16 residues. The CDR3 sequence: CASSLAADGIGYGYTF. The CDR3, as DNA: TGTGCCAGCAGCTTAGCCGCTGACGGCATAGGCTATGGCTACACCTTC.

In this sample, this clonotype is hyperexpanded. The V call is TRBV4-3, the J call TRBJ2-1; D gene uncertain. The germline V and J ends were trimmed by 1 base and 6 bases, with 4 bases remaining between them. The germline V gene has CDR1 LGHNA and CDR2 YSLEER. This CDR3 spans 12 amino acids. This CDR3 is CASSQVSNEQFF. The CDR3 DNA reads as TGCGCCAGCAGCCAAGTCTCCAATGAGCAGTTCTTC.

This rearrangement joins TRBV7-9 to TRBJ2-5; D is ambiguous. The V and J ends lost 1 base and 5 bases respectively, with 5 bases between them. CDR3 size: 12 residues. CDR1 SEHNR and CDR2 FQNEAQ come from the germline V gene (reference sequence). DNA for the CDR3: TGTGCCAGCAGCTTAGTGTTGGAGACCCAGTACTTC. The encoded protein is CASSLVLETQYF.

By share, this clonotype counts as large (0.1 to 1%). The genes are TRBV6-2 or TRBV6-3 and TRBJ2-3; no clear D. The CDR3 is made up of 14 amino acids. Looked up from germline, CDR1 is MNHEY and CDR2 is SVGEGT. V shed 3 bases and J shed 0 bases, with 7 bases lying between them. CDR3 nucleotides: TGTGCCAGCAGTTATATAGGTAGCACAGATACGCAGTATTTT. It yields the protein CASSYIGSTDTQYF.

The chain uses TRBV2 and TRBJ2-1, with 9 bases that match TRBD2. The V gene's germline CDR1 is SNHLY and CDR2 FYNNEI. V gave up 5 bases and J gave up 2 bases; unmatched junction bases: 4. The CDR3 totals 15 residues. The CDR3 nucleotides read TGTGCCAGCAGTTTAGCGGGGGAAACCTACAATGAGCAGTTCTTC. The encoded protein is CASSLAGETYNEQFF. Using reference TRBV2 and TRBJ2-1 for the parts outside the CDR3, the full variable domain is EPEVTQTPSHQVTQMGQEVILRCVPISNHLYFYWYRQILGQKVEFLVSFYNNEISEKSEIFDDQFSVERPDGSNFTLKIRSTKLEDSAMYFCASSLAGETYNEQFFGPGTRLTVL.

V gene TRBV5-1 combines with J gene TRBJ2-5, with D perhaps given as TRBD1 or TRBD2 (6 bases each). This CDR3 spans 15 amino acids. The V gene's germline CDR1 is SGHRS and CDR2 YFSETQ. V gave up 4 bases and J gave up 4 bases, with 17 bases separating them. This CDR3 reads CASSAQTGGVETQYF. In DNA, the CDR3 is TGCGCCAGCAGCGCCCAGACAGGAGGGGTAGAGACCCAGTACTTC.

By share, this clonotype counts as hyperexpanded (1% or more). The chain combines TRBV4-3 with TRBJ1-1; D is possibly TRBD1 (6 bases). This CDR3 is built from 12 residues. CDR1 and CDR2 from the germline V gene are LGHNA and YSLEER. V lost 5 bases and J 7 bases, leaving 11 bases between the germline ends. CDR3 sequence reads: CASSSGGGEAFF. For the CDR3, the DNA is TGCGCCAGCAGCTCAGGAGGGGGTGAAGCTTTCTTT.

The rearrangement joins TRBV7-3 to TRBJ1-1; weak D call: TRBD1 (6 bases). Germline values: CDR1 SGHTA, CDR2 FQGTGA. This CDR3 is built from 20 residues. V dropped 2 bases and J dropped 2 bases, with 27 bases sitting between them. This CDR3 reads CASSLDSIARHGQKNTEAFF. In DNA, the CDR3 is TGTGCCAGCAGCTTAGATAGCATCGCCCGGCACGGACAGAAAAACACTGAAGCTTTCTTT.

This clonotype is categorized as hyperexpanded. The CDR3 protein is CASSLTGGPHEQFF. CDR3 DNA: TGTGCCAGCAGCTTGACGGGGGGGCCCCATGAGCAGTTCTTC. The chain employs TRBV5-5 and TRBJ2-1, with 8 bases fitting TRBD2. V shed 1 base and J 8 bases; nucleotides not matched to a gene: 5. This CDR3 spans 14 amino acids. CDR1 is SGHKS, CDR2 YYEKEE, per germline (reference sequence).